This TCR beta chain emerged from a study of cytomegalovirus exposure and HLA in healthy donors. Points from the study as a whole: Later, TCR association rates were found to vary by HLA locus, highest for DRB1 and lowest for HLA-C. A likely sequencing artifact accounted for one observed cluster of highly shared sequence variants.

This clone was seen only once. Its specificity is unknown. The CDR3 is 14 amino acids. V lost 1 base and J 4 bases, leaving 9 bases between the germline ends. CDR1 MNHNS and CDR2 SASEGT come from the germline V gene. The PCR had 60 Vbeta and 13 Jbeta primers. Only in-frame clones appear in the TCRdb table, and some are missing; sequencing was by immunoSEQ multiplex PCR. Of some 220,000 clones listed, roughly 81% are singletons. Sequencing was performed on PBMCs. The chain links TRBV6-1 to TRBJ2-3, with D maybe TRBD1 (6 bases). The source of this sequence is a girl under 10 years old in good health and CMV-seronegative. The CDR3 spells CASSEDRVADTQYF. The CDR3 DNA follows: TGTGCCAGCAGTGAAGACAGGGTCGCAGATACGCAGTATTTT.